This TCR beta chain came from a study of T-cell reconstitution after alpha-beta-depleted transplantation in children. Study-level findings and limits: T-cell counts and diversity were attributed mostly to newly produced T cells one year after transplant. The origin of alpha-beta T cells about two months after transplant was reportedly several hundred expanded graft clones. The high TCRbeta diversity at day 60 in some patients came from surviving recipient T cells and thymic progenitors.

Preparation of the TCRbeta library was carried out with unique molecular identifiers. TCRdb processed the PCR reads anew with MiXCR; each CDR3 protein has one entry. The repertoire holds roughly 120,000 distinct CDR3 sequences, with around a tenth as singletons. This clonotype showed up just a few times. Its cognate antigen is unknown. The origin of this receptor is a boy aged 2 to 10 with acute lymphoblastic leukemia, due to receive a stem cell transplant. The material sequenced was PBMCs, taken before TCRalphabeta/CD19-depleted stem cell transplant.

The CDR3 DNA reads TGTGCCAGCAGCTGGACCATTGGGGCCTACGAGCAGTACTTC. Translating gives CASSWTIGAYEQYF. The rearrangement links TRBV3-1 to TRBJ2-7; D is undetermined. The germline V and J ends were trimmed by 5 bases and 2 bases, with 13 bases remaining between them. Germline CDR1 and CDR2: LGHDT and YNNKEL (reference sequence). The CDR3 runs to 14 residues.